Each of the 26 T cell receptor beta chains below was sequenced from the same sample in a study of Graves' ophthalmopathy and Graves' hyperthyroidism. Amplified TCR beta CDR3 regions were obtained using RNA transcripts as template. HTBI primers were used in a first-round RT-PCR, which preceded a second-round multiplex PCR. TCRdb called the multiplex PCR reads again in MiXCR, with one record for every CDR3 protein. The table records hundreds of thousands of distinct CDR3 sequences, roughly 20% of them present only once. Input material: peripheral blood. All receptors derive from a woman aged 18-35 years with stable Graves' hyperthyroidism. Some clones in this sample may be carry-over from other donors' samples.

In the case of this clonotype: This CDR3 is missing its conserved last phenylalanine or tryptophan, likely due to a read error. V gene TRBV13 combines with J gene TRBJ1-2; no clear D. The length of the CDR3 is 14 residues. Germline CDR1 PRHDT, CDR2 FYEKMQ (reference sequence). Trimming took 1 base from V and 5 from J, leaving 11 bases between them. CDR3: CASSLVRGLYGYTL. The DNA for the CDR3 is TGTGCCAGCAGCTTAGTGCGGGGTCTGTATGGCTACACCTTG.

The rearrangement joins TRBV19 to TRBJ1-2; no reliable D call. V lost 3 bases and J lost 3, with 8 bases in between. From germline, CDR1 is LNHDA and CDR2 SQIVND (reference sequence). The CDR3 is made up of 13 amino acids. The CDR3 sequence is CASSIRIDYGYTF. The CDR3 coding sequence is TGTGCCAGTAGTATCCGGATCGACTATGGCTACACCTTC.

The genes are TRBV2 and TRBJ1-1; D is undetermined. V was cut by 6 bases and J by 1 base, with 12 bases left in between. Germline V lookup: CDR1 SNHLY, CDR2 FYNNEI. The CDR3 runs 14 residues. In DNA form, the CDR3 reads TGTGCCAGCAGACGGTTAGAGGCGAACACTGAAGCTTTCTTT. Translation gives CASRRLEANTEAFF.

This clonotype has a count of ten or more. This sequence joins TRBV5-4 and TRBJ1-1; D is undetermined. This CDR3 comprises 14 residues. CDR1 is SGHNT, CDR2 YYREEE, per germline (reference sequence). V dropped 1 base and J dropped 1 base, with 8 bases sitting between them. The CDR3 region is CASSLFRQNTEAFF. DNA of the CDR3: TGTGCCAGCAGCTTGTTCAGGCAGAACACTGAAGCTTTCTTT.

The sample holds a few counts of this clonotype. The chain has TRBV28 and TRBJ2-7; perhaps TRBD1 as D (6 bases). The CDR3 is 12 amino acids. CDR1 and CDR2 from the germline V gene are MDHEN and SYDVKM. Trimming removed 5 bases from V and 4 bases from J, with 9 bases in between. In DNA form, the CDR3 reads TGTGCCAGCAGTGGGACACAGTACGAGCAGTACTTC. Amino acids: CASSGTQYEQYF.

As concerns this clonotype: A much larger clone sits a single nucleotide away, making a read error possible. CDR3: CASSLDWSSKNIQCF. The CDR3 nucleotides read TGTGCCAGCAGTTTAGATTGGAGTTCCAAAAACATTCAGTGCTTC. The V and J genes are TRBV12-3 or TRBV12-4 and TRBJ2-4; D is unresolved. There are 15 residues in the CDR3.

This clonotype was detected many times. The chain combines TRBV5-1 with TRBJ2-7; D possibly corresponds to TRBD2 (5 bases). CDR1 SGHRS and CDR2 YFSETQ come from the germline V gene. This CDR3 spans 14 amino acids. V shed 3 bases and J shed 2 bases, with 12 bases lying between them. In DNA form, the CDR3 reads TGCGCCAGCAGCTCCGGGATATCGGCCTACGAGCAGTACTTC. Translated, it gives CASSSGISAYEQYF.

This clonotype has ten or more counts. J is TRBJ1-2 and V is TRBV6-1; TRBD1 aligns across 7 bases. The J segment lost 7 bases and the V segment lost 6 bases, leaving 5 bases of the junction unmatched. The CDR3 is 12 amino acids. Germline assignment: CDR1 MNHNS and CDR2 SASEGT. The CDR3 coding sequence is TGTGCCAGCAGCATACAGGGGTTTGGCTACACCTTC. Its protein is CASSIQGFGYTF.

This clonotype turned up a few times. V is TRBV6-5 and J is TRBJ1-1; D gene uncertain. The V and J ends lost 0 bases and 6 bases respectively, with 8 bases between them. The CDR3 consists of 13 residues. Looked up from germline, CDR1 is MNHEY and CDR2 is SVGAGI. The CDR3 DNA follows: TGTGCCAGCAGTTACTCGAGAGTTCCTGAAGCTTTCTTT. Amino acids: CASSYSRVPEAFF.

In this sample, this clonotype turned up many times. The CDR3 spells CATSRDGSMGTEAFF. Here the CDR3 DNA reads TGTGCCACCAGCAGAGATGGGTCCATGGGGACTGAAGCTTTCTTT. The gene calls are TRBV15 and TRBJ1-1; D remains unclear. The V and J ends lost 0 bases and 5 bases respectively, with 13 bases between them. CDR1 is LNHNV and CDR2 is YYDKDF in the germline V gene (reference sequence). The CDR3 runs 15 residues.

This rearrangement joins TRBV12-3 or TRBV12-4 to TRBJ2-4; 7 bases line up with TRBD2. This CDR3 contains 17 residues. J lost 1 base, V lost 1 base, and 7 bases had no gene match. The CDR3 sequence is CASSLVYDGGAKNIQYF. CDR3 in DNA: TGTGCCAGCAGTTTAGTGTATGACGGGGGGGCCAAAAACATTCAGTACTTC.

There are a few counts of this clonotype. The CDR3 coding sequence is TGTGCCAGCTGCATTTCCGAGCGGGGGGGCCTGGGGAGAGAGACCCAGTACTTC. It translates to CASCISERGGLGRETQYF. The chain recombines TRBV12-3 or TRBV12-4 with TRBJ2-5; 10 nucleotides agree with TRBD2. J gave up 4 bases and V 8 bases, and 19 bases lay outside the gene matches. This CDR3 is 18 amino acids long.

At least ten counts were recorded for this clonotype. This chain links TRBV6-1 with TRBJ1-1; 7 nucleotides match TRBD1. This CDR3 is 14 amino acids long. V shed 7 bases and J 7 bases; nucleotides not matched to a gene: 12. Germline CDR1 and CDR2: MNHNS and SASEGT. CDR3 sequence reads: CASTGRNRGGEAFF. In DNA, the CDR3 is TGTGCCAGCACCGGGAGAAACAGGGGCGGTGAAGCTTTCTTT.

The sample holds many counts of this clonotype. J is TRBJ2-2 and V is TRBV30; D gene ambiguous. The germline V gene encodes CDR1 GTSNPN and CDR2 SVGIG (reference sequence). V lost 4 bases and J 1 base, leaving 13 bases between the germline ends. This CDR3 spans 15 amino acids. The CDR3 region has the DNA TGTGCCTGGAAGGGCGGCCGGAAGAACACCGGGGAGCTGTTTTTT. Residues: CAWKGGRKNTGELFF.

This clonotype was recorded many times. The chain uses TRBV20-1 and TRBJ2-7; D perhaps matches TRBD1 (6 bases). V lost 0 bases and J lost 0, with 9 bases in between. CDR3 length: 14 residues. Germline V CDR1 and CDR2: DFQATT, SNEGSKA (reference sequence). This chain's CDR3 is CSARDQQGSYEQYF. The CDR3 DNA follows: TGCAGTGCTAGAGATCAACAGGGCTCCTACGAGCAGTACTTC.

This rearrangement joins TRBV24-1 to TRBJ2-2; D gene unclear. Trimming took 2 bases from V and 1 from J, leaving 13 bases between them. Per germline, CDR1 KGHDR and CDR2 SFDVKD. CDR3 size: 17 residues. CDR3 sequence: CATSDSGRSENTGELFF. The CDR3 nucleotides are TGTGCCACCAGTGATTCCGGCAGGAGCGAGAACACCGGGGAGCTGTTTTTT.

Notes on this clonotype: Just one base apart from a much larger clone, this may be a read error. The V call is TRBV6-1, the J call TRBJ2-7, with D tentatively TRBD2 (5 bases). V dropped 2 bases and J dropped 3 bases, with 8 bases sitting between them. Germline assignment: CDR1 MNHNS and CDR2 SASEGT. The length of the CDR3 is 13 residues. CDR3 nucleotides: TGTGCCAGCAGTGAATCCGGGGTCTACGAGCAGTACGTC. It yields the protein CASSESGVYEQYV.

The chain uses TRBV15 and TRBJ1-3; D gene unclear. CDR1 is LNHNV, CDR2 YYDKDF, per germline (reference sequence). The ends were cut back, 1 base at V and 0 bases at J, with 10 bases in the middle. The length of the CDR3 is 16 residues. CDR3 bases: TGTGCCACCAGCAGAGTGGTTGGCCTCTCTGGAAACACCATATATTTT. Its protein is CATSRVVGLSGNTIYF.

This clonotype was counted between two and nine times. This chain connects TRBV28 to TRBJ2-7; 7 bases align to TRBD1. CDR3 length equals 15 residues. Germline-derived CDR1 and CDR2 are MDHEN and SYDVKM. V shed 6 bases and J 6 bases; nucleotides not matched to a gene: 14. The CDR3 here is CASSWSYRGGGEQYF. CDR3 bases: TGTGCCAGCAGCTGGTCGTACCGAGGGGGCGGCGAGCAGTACTTC. Using reference TRBV28 and TRBJ2-7 for the parts outside the CDR3, the full variable domain is DVKVTQSSRYLVKRTGEKVFLECVQDMDHENMFWYRQDPGLGLRLIYFSYDVKMKEKGDIPEGYSVSREKKERFSLILESASTNQTSMYLCASSWSYRGGGEQYFGPGTRLTVT.

This clonotype has at least ten counts. The junction does not match germline at one end; this may be a read error. The rearrangement joins TRBV20-1 to TRBJ2-7; 12 positions agree with TRBD2. The CDR3 runs 16 residues. The germline V gene encodes CDR1 DFQATT and CDR2 SNEGSKA (reference sequence). The CDR3 sequence: CSAGDPRTSGAYEQYF. The CDR3 DNA reads TGCAGTGCTGGAGATCCCCGGACTAGCGGGGCCTACGAGCAGTACTTC.

The J gene is TRBJ1-2, the V gene TRBV20-1; 9 bases line up with TRBD1. V dropped 0 bases and J dropped 4; count of bases not matched to a gene: 6. This CDR3 is 15 amino acids long. CDR1 is DFQATT, CDR2 SNEGSKA, per germline (reference sequence). As DNA, the CDR3 is TGCAGTGCTAGAGATTGGGGACAGGGTGCCTATGGCTACACCTTC. Translating gives CSARDWGQGAYGYTF.

This chain links TRBV5-1 with TRBJ1-3; D is ambiguous. This CDR3 comprises 14 residues. Germline values: CDR1 SGHRS, CDR2 YFSETQ. With 0 bases removed from V and 4 bases from J, the gap between germline ends came to 8 bases. CDR3 protein: CASSLDAAGNTIYF. CDR3 nucleotides: TGCGCCAGCAGCTTGGATGCGGCCGGAAACACCATATATTTT.

This clonotype occurred many times. The chain uses TRBV20-1 and TRBJ1-6; possible D gene TRBD1, 5 bases. The CDR3 loop spans 15 amino acids. CDR1 and CDR2 from the germline V gene are DFQATT and SNEGSKA (reference sequence). Trimming removed 4 bases from V and 1 base from J, with 11 bases in between. The CDR3 nucleotides read TGCAGTGCTATGCCGGGGGGATCCTATAATTCACCCCTCCACTTT. Translated, it gives CSAMPGGSYNSPLHF.

This clonotype has a handful of counts. The rearrangement uses TRBV4-1 and TRBJ1-2; tentative D call: TRBD1 (6 bases). V was trimmed by 1 base and J by 3 bases, leaving 12 bases between them. The germline gives CDR1 MGHRA, CDR2 YSYEKL. The CDR3 contains 15 residues. The CDR3 region has the DNA TGCGCCAGCAGCCAAGTCCAGGGGCCGGACTATGGCTACACCTTC. Translating gives CASSQVQGPDYGYTF.

J is TRBJ1-2 and V is TRBV28; 11 bases agree with TRBD1. J lost 5 bases, V lost 4 bases, and 6 bases had no gene match. The CDR3 has 15 residues. Per germline, CDR1 MDHEN and CDR2 SYDVKM. The CDR3 reads CASSSRTGGLYGYTF. DNA of the CDR3: TGTGCCAGCAGTTCCCGGACAGGGGGCCTTTATGGCTACACCTTC.

This clonotype has a count of ten or more. V gene TRBV5-1 combines with J gene TRBJ2-5, with TRBD2 identical over 7 bases. The CDR3 sequence is 15 residues long. Trimming removed 0 bases from V and 2 bases from J; junction bases left unmatched: 4. CDR1 and CDR2 (germline): SGHRS, YFSETQ. The CDR3 DNA sequence: TGCGCCAGCAGCTTGGTTTACGGGGGGCAAGAGACCCAGTACTTC. This codes for CASSLVYGGQETQYF.